These 23 T cell receptor beta chains originate from one sample sequenced in a study of cytomegalovirus exposure and HLA in healthy donors. It was with 60 Vbeta and 13 Jbeta primers that the PCR ran. The protocol was immunoSEQ multiplex PCR, while the TCRdb copy is restricted to in-frame clones and leaves out a portion. The data show under 120,000 clones, around two thirds seen once. Sequencing was carried out using PBMCs. These receptors all come from a man aged 25 to 40 in good health and CMV-seropositive.

The chain combines TRBV4-1 with TRBJ1-2; TRBD1 is a possible D gene (5 bases). The CDR3 is made up of 14 amino acids. The V and J ends lost 1 base and 3 bases respectively, with 9 bases between them. Germline lookup yields CDR1 MGHRA and CDR2 YSYEKL. CDR3 amino acids: CASSQVEGDYGYTF. The CDR3 DNA sequence: TGCGCCAGCAGCCAAGTGGAAGGGGACTATGGCTACACCTTC.

J is TRBJ2-2 and V is TRBV15; D remains unclear. The CDR3 is made up of 15 amino acids. Germline V gene data show CDR1 as LNHNV and CDR2 as YYDKDF (reference sequence). The germline V and J ends were trimmed by 1 base and 6 bases, with 12 bases remaining between them. This CDR3 is CATSRVEDQSGELFF. CDR3 DNA sequence: TGTGCCACCAGCAGAGTTGAGGATCAGTCCGGGGAGCTGTTTTTT.

The genes are TRBV19 and TRBJ1-5; 8 bases agree with TRBD1. The CDR3 runs 12 residues. Germline loops: CDR1 LNHDA, CDR2 SQIVND (reference sequence). CDR3 DNA: TGTACGGGGACAGGCGAAAATCAGCCCCAGCATTTT. Protein sequence: CTGTGENQPQHF.

The genes are TRBV5-5 and TRBJ1-1, with 10 bases lining up with TRBD1. V trimming: 3 bases; J trimming: 4 bases; junction bases outside the gene matches: 12. The CDR3 runs to 17 residues. Germline CDR1 reads SGHKS; CDR2 reads YYEKEE (reference sequence). The DNA of the CDR3 is TGTGCCAGCAGCTCCCAATTGTGGACAGGGGGGTTCACTGAAGCTTTCTTT. Protein: CASSSQLWTGGFTEAFF.

Regarding this clone: One end of the junction fails to match germline, which may point to a read error. The chain combines TRBV15 with TRBJ2-7; the match to TRBD2 covers 10 bases. CDR1 and CDR2 (germline): LNHNV, YYDKDF (reference sequence). The CDR3 extends over 15 amino acids. CDR3 DNA sequence: TGTGCCACCAGCGGAGATGCTAGCGGGGGCTACGAGCAGTACTTC. Translating it yields CATSGDASGGYEQYF.

This clone appeared once. This chain uses TRBV11-1 with TRBJ1-1; weak D call: TRBD1 (6 bases). Trimming removed 2 bases at V and 6 bases at J, with 10 bases between. This CDR3 has 13 residues. The germline V gene encodes CDR1 SGHAT and CDR2 FQDESV (reference sequence). The CDR3 loop reads CASSLSGAPEAFF. CDR3 DNA: TGTGCCAGCAGCTTATCAGGGGCCCCTGAAGCTTTCTTT.

This clone has just a few counts. The V call is TRBV7-8, the J call TRBJ1-1; 9 nucleotides agree with TRBD1. J lost 5 bases, V lost 5 bases, and 3 bases had no gene match. This CDR3 is 13 amino acids long. Germline CDR1 is SGHVS and CDR2 is FQNEAQ. CDR3 sequence reads: CASSPGQGTEAFF. DNA of the CDR3: TGTGCCAGCAGCCCAGGACAGGGGACTGAAGCTTTCTTT.

The V gene is TRBV19, the J gene TRBJ2-3; 7 bases match TRBD1. This CDR3 comprises 15 residues. J gave up 3 bases and V 3 bases, and 6 bases lay outside the gene matches. From germline, CDR1 is LNHDA and CDR2 SQIVND (reference sequence). The CDR3 DNA reads as TGTGCCAGTAGTATGCAAGACAGGGTGACAGATACGCAGTATTTT. As protein: CASSMQDRVTDTQYF.

This clone has more than one count but fewer than ten. V and J are TRBV5-6 and TRBJ2-7; tentative D call: TRBD2 (6 bases). CDR1 SGHDT and CDR2 YYEEEE come from the germline V gene. The CDR3 is made up of 14 amino acids. Trimming stripped 4 bases from V and 6 bases from J, with 17 bases between. This CDR3 reads CASSPGLSIPEQYF. The DNA of the CDR3 is TGTGCCAGCAGCCCGGGACTTTCTATCCCCGAGCAGTACTTC.

This clone was recorded a few times. The CDR3, as DNA: TGTGCCAGCGAGTCCAGCGGGGGTTACGAGCAGTACTTC. This sequence encodes CASESSGGYEQYF. The rearrangement links TRBV6-5 to TRBJ2-7; 8 bases line up with TRBD2. From germline, CDR1 is MNHEY and CDR2 SVGAGI. This CDR3 is built from 13 residues. J gave up 4 bases and V 8 bases, and 7 bases lay outside the gene matches.

The V and J genes are TRBV5-6 and TRBJ2-7, with 9 bases lining up with TRBD1. CDR3 length equals 16 residues. Germline V lookup: CDR1 SGHDT, CDR2 YYEEEE. Germline trimming cut 2 bases from V and 5 bases from J; bases unmatched to any gene: 11. DNA of the CDR3: TGTGCCAGCAGCTTACTACCGGGACAGGGTCGCAACGAGCAGTACTTC. It yields the protein CASSLLPGQGRNEQYF.

This chain connects TRBV19 to TRBJ1-6; 7 bases map to TRBD1. From germline, CDR1 is LNHDA and CDR2 SQIVND (reference sequence). CDR3 length: 14 amino acids. With V trimmed by 4 bases and J by 6 bases, 3 bases remained unmatched. CDR3 nucleotides: TGTGCCAGTAGTACGGGACAGATTAATTCACCCCTCCACTTT. Its protein is CASSTGQINSPLHF.

This rearrangement joins TRBV10-3 to TRBJ1-4, with a tentative D call TRBD1 (6 bases). There are 17 residues in the CDR3. Germline CDR1 ENHRY, CDR2 SYGVKD. The ends were cut back, 7 bases at V and 2 bases at J, with 20 bases in the middle. The CDR3 sequence is CAIIPPGAGLTNEKLFF. Written as DNA, the CDR3 is TGTGCCATCATCCCCCCAGGGGCCGGGCTCACTAATGAAAAACTGTTTTTT.

The chain uses TRBV10-2 and TRBJ2-2, with TRBD1 matching over 12 bases. V trimming: 9 bases; J trimming: 4 bases; junction bases outside the gene matches: 15. Germline-derived CDR1 and CDR2 are WSHSY and SAAADI. This CDR3 comprises 18 residues. CDR3 sequence (DNA): TGCGCCAGTGGGGCCCATCCGGGACAGGGGGCAGGCACCGGGGAGCTGTTTTTT. It codes for CASGAHPGQGAGTGELFF.

This sequence joins TRBV7-2 and TRBJ2-7, with a weak D call TRBD1 (6 bases). The CDR3 covers 14 residues. Germline values: CDR1 SGHTA, CDR2 FQGNSA. V gave up 6 bases and J gave up 2 bases, with 14 bases separating them. In DNA, the CDR3 is TGTGCCAGCAGTCCCGACAGGTCCGCCTACGAGCAGTACTTC. Amino acids: CASSPDRSAYEQYF.

DNA for the CDR3: TGTGCCAGCAGCCCCAGGACTGGAAACACCATATATTTT. It yields the protein CASSPRTGNTIYF. This chain connects TRBV7-8 to TRBJ1-3; D is ambiguous. The germline V gene encodes CDR1 SGHVS and CDR2 FQNEAQ. The germline V and J ends were trimmed by 5 bases and 2 bases, with 7 bases remaining between them. The CDR3 spans 13 residues.

The V gene is TRBV4-2, the J gene TRBJ2-7; weak D call: TRBD2 (6 bases). The CDR3 runs to 14 residues. Germline V lookup: CDR1 LGHNA, CDR2 YNFKEQ. Trimming removed 1 base at V and 1 base at J, with 8 bases between. The CDR3 nucleotides are TGTGCCAGCAGCCAAGCGGGGAGGTCCTACGAGCAGTACTTC. It yields the protein CASSQAGRSYEQYF.

The DNA for the CDR3 is TGTGCTAGTGGTTCCGCGGGCTACGAGCAGTACTTC. Translating gives CASGSAGYEQYF. The chain is built from TRBV12-5 and TRBJ2-7, with D maybe TRBD2 (5 bases). Trimming left V 4 bases short and J 3 bases short, with 7 bases between. The CDR3 totals 12 residues. From germline, CDR1 is LGHNT and CDR2 FRNRAP. Full variable domain (remainder filled in from reference TRBV12-5 and TRBJ2-7): DARVTQTPRHKVTEMGQEVTMRCQPILGHNTVFWYRQTMMQGLELLAYFRNRAPLDDSGMPKDRFSAEMPDATLATLKIQPSEPRDSAVYFCASGSAGYEQYFGPGTRLTVT.

The gene calls are TRBV9 and TRBJ2-2, with TRBD1 matching 9 bases. Germline V CDR1 and CDR2: SGDLS, YYNGEE. Germline trimming cut 4 bases from V and 5 bases from J; bases unmatched to any gene: 9. The CDR3 is made up of 16 amino acids. The CDR3 protein is CASSPSQTGGTGELFF. DNA for the CDR3: TGTGCCAGCAGCCCCAGCCAGACAGGGGGGACCGGGGAGCTGTTTTTT.

V is TRBV6-5 and J is TRBJ2-5; 7 positions agree with TRBD1. Germline CDR1 MNHEY, CDR2 SVGAGI. The CDR3 length is 14 residues. Trimming at V came to 6 bases and at J to 3 bases, leaving 7 bases not matched to a gene. The CDR3 DNA sequence: TGTGCCAGCAGCCCCACAGGGGTCAAAGAGACCCAGTACTTC. Residues: CASSPTGVKETQYF.

The chain uses TRBV10-3 and TRBJ2-7; 11 bases line up with TRBD1. This CDR3 spans 14 amino acids. V was clipped by 3 bases and J by 5 bases; unmatched bases: 3. Germline V CDR1 and CDR2: ENHRY, SYGVKD. The CDR3 sequence is CAISDWTGGDEQYF. CDR3 coding DNA: TGTGCCATCAGTGATTGGACAGGGGGCGACGAGCAGTACTTC.

The V gene is TRBV5-1, the J gene TRBJ2-1, with D unresolved. The CDR3 is 15 residues long. Looked up from germline, CDR1 is SGHRS and CDR2 is YFSETQ. The V gene lost 0 bases and the J gene lost 2 bases, with 9 bases spanning the gap. The CDR3 sequence is CASSLEVGAYNEQFF. DNA for the CDR3: TGCGCCAGCAGCTTGGAGGTCGGAGCCTACAATGAGCAGTTCTTC.

The rearrangement links TRBV6-1 to TRBJ1-2, with unresolved D. Between the trimmed V and J ends, which lost 7 bases and 7 bases, there was a span of 13 bases. Per the germline V gene, CDR1 is MNHNS and CDR2 is SASEGT. This CDR3 region has 12 residues. CDR3 DNA sequence: TGTGCCAGCATCGGGTCCCATGGTGGCTACACCTTC. Translated: CASIGSHGGYTF.